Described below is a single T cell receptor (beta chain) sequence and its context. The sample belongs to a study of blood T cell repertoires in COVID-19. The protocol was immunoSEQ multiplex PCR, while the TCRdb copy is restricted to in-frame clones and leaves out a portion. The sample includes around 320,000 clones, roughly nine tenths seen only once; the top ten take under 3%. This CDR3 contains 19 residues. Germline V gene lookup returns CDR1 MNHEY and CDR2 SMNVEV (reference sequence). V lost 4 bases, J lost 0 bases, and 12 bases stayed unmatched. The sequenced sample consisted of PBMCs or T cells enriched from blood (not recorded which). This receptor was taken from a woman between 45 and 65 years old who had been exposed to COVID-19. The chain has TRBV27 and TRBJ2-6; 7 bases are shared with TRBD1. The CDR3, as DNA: TGTGCCAGCAGTTCAACCCGGGACAGCCTTTACTCTGGGGCCAACGTCCTGACTTTC. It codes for CASSSTRDSLYSGANVLTF.